This T cell receptor (beta chain) was recovered during a study of CD8+CD57+ T cells in acquired aplastic anemia. Study overall: Recorded DNA amounts for sorted CD4+ and CD8+ cells had an average of approximately 3 ug.

The study's findings and limits: About 29 CD8+ CDR3 sequences occurred in both the patients and the controls. The CD8+ Simpson's diversity of patients and controls was not significantly different.

On this clonotype: The antigen remains unidentified.

V lost 2 bases to trimming and J lost 3 bases, with 5 bases between them. There are 12 residues in the CDR3. Germline CDR1 is SGHVS and CDR2 is FQNEAQ. Profiling of TCR beta VDJ combinations and CDR3 sequences used genomic DNA as template. TCRdb analysed the reads with MiXCR anew, one entry per CDR3 protein. The profile shows under 40,000 distinct CDR3 sequences, under 80% of them singletons. This chain connects TRBV7-8 to TRBJ2-7; D is ambiguous. Material for sequencing was sorted CD4+, CD8+, or CD8+CD57+ T cells (not recorded which) from PBMCs. This receptor was identified in a human donor in good health, serving as a control. CDR3 residues: CASSLRIYEQYF. The CDR3 coding sequence is TGTGCCAGCAGCTTAAGGATCTACGAGCAGTACTTC.